This T cell receptor (beta chain) emerged from a study of blood T cell repertoires in COVID-19 (dated by TCRdb to about 2020). With respect to the entire study: Recovered participants in ImmuneRACE Cohort 3 were defined by two consecutive negative NP/OP PCR tests, clearance by a healthcare professional, or resolution of symptoms. The dataset comprised deeply sampled blood TCRbeta repertoires from subjects exposed to, actively infected with, or recovered from COVID-19. Samples came from the ongoing ImmuneRACE study (first 160 participants) plus 1,254 subjects from 6 global collaborators. Nearly every sample came with metadata listing a de-identified subject ID, COVID-19 status, age in years and sex. Where available, HLA class I and class II types were obtained from metadata supplied by the sample provider rather than from assay-based typing. Samples from collaborators originated in the United States, Italy and Spain and spanned both the acute and convalescent phases of COVID-19. The material from the prospective study consisted of cDNA or gDNA derived from T cells, B-cell-depleted T cells, or PBMCs. The repertoires were released in a freely available public database meant as a resource for research on the immune response to SARS-CoV-2. Broad study findings and their caveats: The quantity of clinical and demographic metadata differed by source and by participant and was supplied without curation.

Points on this clone: Its target antigen remains unknown. No qualities accompany the bases; no much larger clone lies one base away.

The immunoSEQ Assay, a bias-controlled multiplex PCR, was used to amplify TCRbeta CDR3 regions from genomic DNA. For the original study's pipeline: The number of nucleated cells in each sample was estimated from the amplification of reference gene primers within the assay. To quantify the absolute abundance of each unique TCRbeta CDR3 rearrangement, sequence reads were collapsed and filtered. For each sample, productive Simpson clonality was calculated as the square root of Simpson's diversity index over productive rearrangements. In TCRdb, the immuneACCESS table is reduced to in-frame sequences with V and J assigned. These tables do not hold every clone; where another copy was compared, an unresolved V gene accounts for under half, and the others remain unexplained. For V, J and clone size, that table is used; D and trimming come from the DNA. Within this sample are 300,000 to 450,000 clones, with approximately 87% of them counted one time only. The leading ten clones occupy approximately 1.9% of the sample.

Participants in the prospective study were enrolled through a virtual design, were aged roughly 18 to 95 years, and lived in under 25 United States geographic areas. In the prospective study, cohorts were assigned on the basis of participant-reported clinical history obtained from a screening survey and a study questionnaire. In the prospective study, mobile phlebotomists collected whole blood, serum and a nasopharyngeal or oropharyngeal swab from each participant. Over a roughly two-month period, participants in the prospective study had the option of providing additional blood draws and questionnaires. Blood samples from the prospective study were shipped frozen or at room temperature prior to DNA extraction. Trimmed from V: 3 bases; trimmed from J: 5 bases; junction bases lacking a gene match: 11. The CDR3 goes from the cysteine to the phenylalanine over 16 residues. The read is trimmed to its CDR3 DNA, 48 bases read in frame from base 1. For CDR1 and CDR2, the germline V gene lists SGHRS and YFSETQ.

The sample taken for sequencing was PBMCs or T cells enriched from blood (not recorded which). The origin of this receptor is a man between 40 and 49 years old in a cohort exposed to, infected with or recovered from COVID-19 (not recorded which). The V and J genes are TRBV5-1 and TRBJ2-5, with 9 bases matching TRBD1. The CDR3 has the sequence CASSYPGDRVVETQYF. The bases read TGCGCCAGCAGCTACCCGGGGGACAGGGTTGTGGAGACCCAGTACTTC.